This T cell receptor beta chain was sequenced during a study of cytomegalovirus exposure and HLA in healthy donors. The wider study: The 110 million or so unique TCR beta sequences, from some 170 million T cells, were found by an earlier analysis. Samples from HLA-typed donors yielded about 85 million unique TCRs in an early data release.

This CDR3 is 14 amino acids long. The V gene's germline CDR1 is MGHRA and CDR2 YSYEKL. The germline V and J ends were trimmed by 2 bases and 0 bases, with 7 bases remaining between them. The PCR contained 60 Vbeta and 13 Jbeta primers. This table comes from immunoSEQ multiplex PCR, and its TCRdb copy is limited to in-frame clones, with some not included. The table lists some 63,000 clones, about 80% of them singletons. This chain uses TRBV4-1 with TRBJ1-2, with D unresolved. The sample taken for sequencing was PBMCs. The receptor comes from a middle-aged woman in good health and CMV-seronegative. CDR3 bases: TGCGCCAGCAGCCAACGACAAGCTAACTATGGCTACACCTTC. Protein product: CASSQRQANYGYTF.